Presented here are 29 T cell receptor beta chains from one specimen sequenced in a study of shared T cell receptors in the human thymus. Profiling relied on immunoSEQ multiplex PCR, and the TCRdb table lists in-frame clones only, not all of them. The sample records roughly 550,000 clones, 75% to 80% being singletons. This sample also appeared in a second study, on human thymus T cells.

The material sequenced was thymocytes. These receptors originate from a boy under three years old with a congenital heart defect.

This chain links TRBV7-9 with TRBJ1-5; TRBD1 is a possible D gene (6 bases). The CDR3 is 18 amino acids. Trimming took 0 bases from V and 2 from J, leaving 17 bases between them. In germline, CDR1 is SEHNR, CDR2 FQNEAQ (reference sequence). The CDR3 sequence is CASSLAWGAGGRNQPQHF. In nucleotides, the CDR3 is TGTGCCAGCAGCTTAGCGTGGGGGGCGGGGGGACGCAATCAGCCCCAGCATTTT.

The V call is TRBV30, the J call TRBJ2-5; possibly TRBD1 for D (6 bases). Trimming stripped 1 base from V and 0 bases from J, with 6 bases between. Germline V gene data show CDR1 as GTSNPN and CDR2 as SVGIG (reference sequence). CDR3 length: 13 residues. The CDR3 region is CAWSGQDQETQYF. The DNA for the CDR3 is TGTGCCTGGAGTGGACAGGACCAAGAGACCCAGTACTTC.

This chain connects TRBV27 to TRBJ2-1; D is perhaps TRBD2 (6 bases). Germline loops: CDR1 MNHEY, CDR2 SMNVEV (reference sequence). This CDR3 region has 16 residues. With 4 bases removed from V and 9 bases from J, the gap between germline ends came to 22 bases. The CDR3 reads CASSYLRDSLLGEQFF. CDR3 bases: TGTGCCAGCAGTTACCTCCGGGACTCTCTCTTGGGTGAGCAGTTCTTC.

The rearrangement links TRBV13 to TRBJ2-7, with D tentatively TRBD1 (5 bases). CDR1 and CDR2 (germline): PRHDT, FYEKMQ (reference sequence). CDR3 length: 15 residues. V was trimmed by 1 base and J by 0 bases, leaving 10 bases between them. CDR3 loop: CASSLVQGGSYEQYF. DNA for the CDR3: TGTGCCAGCAGCTTAGTCCAGGGTGGCTCCTACGAGCAGTACTTC.

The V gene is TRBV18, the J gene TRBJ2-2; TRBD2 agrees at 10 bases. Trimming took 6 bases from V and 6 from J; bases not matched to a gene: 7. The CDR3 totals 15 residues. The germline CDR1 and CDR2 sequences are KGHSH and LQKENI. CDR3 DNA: TGTGCCAGCTCCCCTAGCGGGAGATGGTCCGGGGAGCTGTTTTTT. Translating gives CASSPSGRWSGELFF.

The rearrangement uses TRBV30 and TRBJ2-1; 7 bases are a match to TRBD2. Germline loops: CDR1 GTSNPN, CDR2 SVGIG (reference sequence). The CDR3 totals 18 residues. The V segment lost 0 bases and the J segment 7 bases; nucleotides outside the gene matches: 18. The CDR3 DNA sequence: TGTGCCTGGAGTGTACAAGCGGAGAGACTCTGGGGGGGGAATGAGCAGTTCTTC. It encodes CAWSVQAERLWGGNEQFF.

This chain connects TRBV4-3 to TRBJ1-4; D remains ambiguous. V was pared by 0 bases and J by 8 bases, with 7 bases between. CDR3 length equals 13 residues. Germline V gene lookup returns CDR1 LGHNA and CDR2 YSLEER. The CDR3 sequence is CASSQDYREKLFF. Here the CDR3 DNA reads TGCGCCAGCAGCCAAGATTATCGGGAAAAACTGTTTTTT.

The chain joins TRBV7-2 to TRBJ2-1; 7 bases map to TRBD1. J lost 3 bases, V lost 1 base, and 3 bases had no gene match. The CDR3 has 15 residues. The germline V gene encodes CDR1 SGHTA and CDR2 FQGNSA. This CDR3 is CASSLETGNYNEQFF. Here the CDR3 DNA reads TGTGCCAGCAGCTTAGAGACAGGGAACTACAATGAGCAGTTCTTC.

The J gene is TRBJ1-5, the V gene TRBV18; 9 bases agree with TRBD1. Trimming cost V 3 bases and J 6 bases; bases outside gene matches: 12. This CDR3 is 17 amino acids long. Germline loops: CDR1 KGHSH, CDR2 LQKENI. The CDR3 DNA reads TGTGCCAGCTCACCCCCCGGGACAGGGTTGAGGGGTCAGCCCCAGCATTTT. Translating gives CASSPPGTGLRGQPQHF.

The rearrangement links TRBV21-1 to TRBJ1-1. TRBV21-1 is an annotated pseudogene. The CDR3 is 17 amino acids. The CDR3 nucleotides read TGTGCCAGCAGCAAGTATCAAAACCGGACTGCTGCCACTGAAGCTTTCTTT. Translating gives CASSKYQNRTAATEAFF.

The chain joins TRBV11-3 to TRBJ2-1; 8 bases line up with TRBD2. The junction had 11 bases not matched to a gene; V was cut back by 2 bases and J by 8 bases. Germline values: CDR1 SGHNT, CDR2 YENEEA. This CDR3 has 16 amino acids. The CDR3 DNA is TGTGCCAGCAGCTTAAACGACCGAGCGGGAGCCGATGAGCAGTTCTTC. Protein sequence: CASSLNDRAGADEQFF.

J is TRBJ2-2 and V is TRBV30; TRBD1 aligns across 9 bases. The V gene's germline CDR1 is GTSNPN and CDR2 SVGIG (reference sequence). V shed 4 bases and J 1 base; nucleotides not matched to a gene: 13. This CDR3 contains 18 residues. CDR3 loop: CAWTPLRTGVLNTGELFF. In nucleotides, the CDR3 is TGTGCCTGGACGCCCCTCCGGACAGGGGTTTTGAACACCGGGGAGCTGTTTTTT.

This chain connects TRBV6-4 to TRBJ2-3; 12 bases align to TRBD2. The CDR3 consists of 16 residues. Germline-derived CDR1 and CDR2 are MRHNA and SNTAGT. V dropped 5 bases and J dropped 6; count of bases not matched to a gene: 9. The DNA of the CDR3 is TGTGCCAGCAGTCCCCGACTAGCGGGAGTAAGGGATACGCAGTATTTT. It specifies CASSPRLAGVRDTQYF.

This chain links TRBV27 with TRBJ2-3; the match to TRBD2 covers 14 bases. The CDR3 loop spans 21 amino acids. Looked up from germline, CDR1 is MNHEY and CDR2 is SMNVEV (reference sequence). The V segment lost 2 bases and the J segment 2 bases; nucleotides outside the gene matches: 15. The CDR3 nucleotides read TGTGCCAGCAGTTTAGGGCCGGTGGGACTAGCGGGAGAGAGGGCCACAGATACGCAGTATTTT. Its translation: CASSLGPVGLAGERATDTQYF.

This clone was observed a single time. The CDR3 reads CASSLGQGASYGYTF. In nucleotides, the CDR3 is TGCGCCAGCAGCCTAGGACAGGGGGCTTCCTATGGCTACACCTTC. The genes are TRBV5-1 and TRBJ1-2; 11 nucleotides align to TRBD1. Germline V CDR1 and CDR2: SGHRS, YFSETQ. There are 15 residues in the CDR3. V shed 4 bases and J 4 bases; nucleotides not matched to a gene: 6.

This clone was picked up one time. CDR3 nucleotides: TGTGCCAGCAGCCAAGATGGTTGGAAGGGGTCGGACACTGAAGCTTTCTTT. This gives the protein CASSQDGWKGSDTEAFF. The V gene is TRBV4-2, the J gene TRBJ1-1; possibly TRBD1 for D (5 bases). This CDR3 spans 17 amino acids. Germline V gene data show CDR1 as LGHNA and CDR2 as YNFKEQ. V lost 0 bases, J lost 3 bases, and 17 bases lay in between.

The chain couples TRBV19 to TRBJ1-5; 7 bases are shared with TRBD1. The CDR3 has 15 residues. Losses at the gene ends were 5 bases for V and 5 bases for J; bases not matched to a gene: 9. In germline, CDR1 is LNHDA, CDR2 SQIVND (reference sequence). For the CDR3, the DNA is TGTGCCAGTAGTGAAACCCGGGACAGCCATCAGCCCCAGCATTTT. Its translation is CASSETRDSHQPQHF.

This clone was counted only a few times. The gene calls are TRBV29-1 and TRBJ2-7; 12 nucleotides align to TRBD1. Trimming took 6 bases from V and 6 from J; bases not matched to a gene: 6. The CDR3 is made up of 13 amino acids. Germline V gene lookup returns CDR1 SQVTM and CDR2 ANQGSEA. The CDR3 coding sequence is TGCAGCGTCGAGGGGACAGGGGGCTCCGAGCAGTACTTC. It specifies CSVEGTGGSEQYF.

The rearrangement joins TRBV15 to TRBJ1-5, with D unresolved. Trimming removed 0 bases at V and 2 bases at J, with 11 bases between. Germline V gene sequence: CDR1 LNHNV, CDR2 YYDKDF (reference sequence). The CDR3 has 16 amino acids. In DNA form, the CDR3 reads TGTGCCACCAGCAGAGAAGCCGATTTTGGCAATCAGCCCCAGCATTTT. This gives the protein CATSREADFGNQPQHF.

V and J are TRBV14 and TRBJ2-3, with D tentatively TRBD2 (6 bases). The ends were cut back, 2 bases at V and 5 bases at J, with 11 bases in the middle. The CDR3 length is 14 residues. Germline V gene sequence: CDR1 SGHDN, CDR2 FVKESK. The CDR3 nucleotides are TGTGCCAGCAGCCAAAGCGGGTACGAAGATACGCAGTATTTT. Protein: CASSQSGYEDTQYF.

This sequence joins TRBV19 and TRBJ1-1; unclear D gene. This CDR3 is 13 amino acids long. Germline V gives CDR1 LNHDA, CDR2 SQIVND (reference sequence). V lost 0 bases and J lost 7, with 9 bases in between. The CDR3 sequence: CASSIDRLSEAFF. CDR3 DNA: TGTGCCAGTAGTATAGATCGTCTCAGTGAAGCTTTCTTT.

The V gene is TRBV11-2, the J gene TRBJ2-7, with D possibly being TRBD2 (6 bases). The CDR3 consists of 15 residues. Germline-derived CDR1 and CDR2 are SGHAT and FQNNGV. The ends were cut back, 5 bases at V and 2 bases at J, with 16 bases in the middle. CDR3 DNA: TGTGCCAGCAGCGGGTCAGGGAGGATAACCTACGAGCAGTACTTC. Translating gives CASSGSGRITYEQYF.

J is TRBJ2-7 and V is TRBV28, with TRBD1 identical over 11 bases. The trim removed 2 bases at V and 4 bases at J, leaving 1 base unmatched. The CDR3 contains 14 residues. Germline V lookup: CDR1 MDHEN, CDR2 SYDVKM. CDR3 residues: CASSLGDRGYEQYF. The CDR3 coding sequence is TGTGCCAGCAGTTTAGGGGACAGGGGGTACGAGCAGTACTTC. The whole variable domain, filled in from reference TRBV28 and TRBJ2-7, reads DVKVTQSSRYLVKRTGEKVFLECVQDMDHENMFWYRQDPGLGLRLIYFSYDVKMKEKGDIPEGYSVSREKKERFSLILESASTNQTSMYLCASSLGDRGYEQYFGPGTRLTVT.

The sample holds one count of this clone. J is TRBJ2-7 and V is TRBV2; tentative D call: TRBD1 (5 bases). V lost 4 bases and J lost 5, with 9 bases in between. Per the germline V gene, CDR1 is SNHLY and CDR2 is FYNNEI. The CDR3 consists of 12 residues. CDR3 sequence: CASSGRVDEQYF. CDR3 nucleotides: TGTGCCAGCAGTGGCAGGGTAGACGAGCAGTACTTC. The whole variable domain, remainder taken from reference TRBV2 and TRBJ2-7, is EPEVTQTPSHQVTQMGQEVILRCVPISNHLYFYWYRQILGQKVEFLVSFYNNEISEKSEIFDDQFSVERPDGSNFTLKIRSTKLEDSAMYFCASSGRVDEQYFGPGTRLTVT.

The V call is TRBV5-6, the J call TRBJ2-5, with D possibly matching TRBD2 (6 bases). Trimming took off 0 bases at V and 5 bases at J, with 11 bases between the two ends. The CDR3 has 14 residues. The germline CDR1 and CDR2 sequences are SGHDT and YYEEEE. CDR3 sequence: CASSLEAGGETQYF. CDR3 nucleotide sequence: TGTGCCAGCAGCTTGGAGGCAGGAGGGGAGACCCAGTACTTC.

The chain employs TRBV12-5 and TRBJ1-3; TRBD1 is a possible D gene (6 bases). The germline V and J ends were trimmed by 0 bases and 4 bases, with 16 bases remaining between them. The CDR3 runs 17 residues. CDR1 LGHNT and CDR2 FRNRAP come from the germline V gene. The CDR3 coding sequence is TGTGCTAGTGGTTTGGTGGATCAGGGGCCAGCCGGAAACACCATATATTTT. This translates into CASGLVDQGPAGNTIYF.

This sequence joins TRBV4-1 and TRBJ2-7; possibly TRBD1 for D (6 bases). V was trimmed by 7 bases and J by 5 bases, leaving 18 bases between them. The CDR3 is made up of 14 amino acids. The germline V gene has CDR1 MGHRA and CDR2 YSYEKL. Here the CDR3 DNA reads TGCGCCAGCACCACCGGGACACCCGGCGACGAGCAGTACTTC. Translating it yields CASTTGTPGDEQYF.

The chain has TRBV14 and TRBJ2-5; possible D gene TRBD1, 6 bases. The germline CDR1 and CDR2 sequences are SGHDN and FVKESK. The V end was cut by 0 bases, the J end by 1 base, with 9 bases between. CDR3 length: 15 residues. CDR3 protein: CASSQEEDSQETQYF. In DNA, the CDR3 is TGTGCCAGCAGCCAAGAAGAGGACAGCCAAGAGACCCAGTACTTC.

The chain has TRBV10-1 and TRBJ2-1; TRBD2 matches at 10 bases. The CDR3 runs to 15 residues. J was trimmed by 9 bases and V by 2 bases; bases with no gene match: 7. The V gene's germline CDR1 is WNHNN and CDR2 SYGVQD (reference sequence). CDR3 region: CASSEGKREGCEQFF. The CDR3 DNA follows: TGCGCCAGCAGTGAGGGAAAGCGGGAGGGATGTGAGCAGTTCTTC.